The sequence of this T cell receptor (beta chain) was determined in a study of CD8 T cells in Susac syndrome. The germline V and J ends were trimmed by 3 bases and 9 bases, with 18 bases remaining between them. CDR3 length: 16 amino acids. Germline lookup yields CDR1 MRHNA and CDR2 SNTAGT. Study-wide findings and caveats: The authors acknowledged that the study's TCR sequencing and HLA analysis involved relatively few individuals.

Healthy donors served as age- and sex-matched controls. A quantity of about 0.5 to 1 ug RNA underwent reverse transcription using random hexamers. Amplification of the TCR beta CDR3 was carried out by immunoSEQ multiplex PCR, which spanned a total of 54 Vbeta and 13 Jbeta segments. Each CDR3 protein gets one entry after TCRdb re-called the immunoSEQ multiplex PCR reads with MiXCR. The table lists roughly 130,000 distinct CDR3 sequences, around 96% of them singletons. A word on this clonotype: The antigen is not known.

J is TRBJ2-6 and V is TRBV6-4; D gene ambiguous. Source material: CD4+ T cells from PBMCs. This TCR came from a human donor in good health. The CDR3 sequence is CASSEAAFLGSNVLTF. CDR3 coding DNA: TGTGCCAGCAGTGAGGCGGCTTTCCTGGGTAGCAACGTCCTGACTTTC.